Presented here are 18 T cell receptor beta chains from one specimen sequenced in a study of T cells after yellow fever vaccination (dated by TCRdb to the late 2010s). The intended sense of this specimen's treatment or condition label: live attenuated yellow fever vaccine strain. Libraries were constructed by 5' RACE. For sequencing, an Illumina NovaSeq 6000 was employed. Using fastp at Q25 and MiXCR, TCRdb reprocessed the public reads and kept productive beta chains. Rows are combined by CDR3 protein, so each entry shows the most common genes and DNA. This sample comprises approximately 300,000 distinct CDR3 sequences, about 10% of them detected only once. Roughly 3% of the sample comes from the top ten. Sample: CD4+ T cells sorted from PBMCs, taken 45 days after the yellow fever booster vaccination. The receptor source for this set is a man younger than 35 who received the YFV17D yellow fever vaccine.

This rearrangement joins TRBV20-1 to TRBJ1-1, with D unresolved. The length of the CDR3 is 14 residues. V was shortened by 0 bases and J by 8 bases, with 16 bases between the two germline ends. Germline V gene lookup returns CDR1 DFQATT and CDR2 SNEGSKA (reference sequence). The CDR3 DNA sequence: TGCAGTGCTAGAGATCTACGACTGCTAGCAGAAGCTTTCTTT. As protein: CSARDLRLLAEAFF.

This clonotype has a handful of counts. The chain joins TRBV7-2 to TRBJ2-3; 8 bases line up with TRBD1. Germline CDR1 reads SGHTA; CDR2 reads FQGNSA. The CDR3 has 20 amino acids. Germline trimming cut 6 bases from V and 4 bases from J; bases unmatched to any gene: 24. CDR3 bases: TGTGCCAGCAGGGCCGGGACAGGTGTATATGACGGGGGCTCCGCAGATACGCAGTATTTT. This codes for CASRAGTGVYDGGSADTQYF.

The V and J genes are TRBV2 and TRBJ2-7; D possibly uses TRBD1 or TRBD2 (5 bases each). Germline V gene data show CDR1 as SNHLY and CDR2 as FYNNEI. CDR3 length: 13 residues. V was cut by 6 bases and J by 2 bases, with 11 bases left in between. CDR3 sequence reads: CASRGDGTYEQYF. CDR3 nucleotide sequence: TGTGCCAGCAGAGGGGACGGGACCTACGAGCAGTACTTC.

The chain carries TRBV5-1 and TRBJ1-1; D unresolved. Germline V gene lookup returns CDR1 SGHRS and CDR2 YFSETQ. The CDR3 spans 13 residues. The V end was cut by 2 bases, the J end by 3 bases, with 8 bases between. This chain's CDR3 is CASSLTAYTEAFF. DNA of the CDR3: TGCGCCAGCAGCTTAACAGCGTACACTGAAGCTTTCTTT.

This clonotype was counted a few times. The V gene is TRBV5-1, the J gene TRBJ1-6; 8 bases fit TRBD1. V shed 0 bases and J 7 bases; nucleotides not matched to a gene: 3. There are 15 residues in the CDR3. The germline V gene encodes CDR1 SGHRS and CDR2 YFSETQ. As DNA, the CDR3 is TGCGCCAGCAGCTTGGGGGACAGGATGAATTCACCCCTCCACTTT. Translation: CASSLGDRMNSPLHF. Filled out from reference TRBV5-1 and TRBJ1-6, the complete variable domain reads KAGVTQTPRYLIKTRGQQVTLSCSPISGHRSVSWYQQTPGQGLQFLFEYFSETQRNKGNFPGRFSGRQFSNSRSEMNVSTLELGDSALYLCASSLGDRMNSPLHFGNGTRLTVT.

CDR3 region: CASSSRGIDQPQHF. The CDR3 DNA is TGTGCCAGCAGCAGCAGGGGTATAGATCAGCCCCAGCATTTT. This chain joins TRBV5-5 and TRBJ1-5; maybe TRBD1 (6 bases). Trimming stripped 4 bases from V and 5 bases from J, with 13 bases between. Germline loops: CDR1 SGHKS, CDR2 YYEKEE (reference sequence). The CDR3 sequence is 14 residues long.

This clonotype was counted many times. The gene calls are TRBV7-2 and TRBJ1-6; 12 positions match TRBD1. The germline V gene has CDR1 SGHTA and CDR2 FQGNSA. The CDR3 is 16 residues long. J was trimmed by 12 bases and V by 5 bases; bases with no gene match: 11. The CDR3 DNA follows: TGTGCCAGCAGCGCCTCGGGACAGGGGGCGAGTAGACCCCTCCACTTT. Its translation is CASSASGQGASRPLHF.

The chain uses TRBV7-3 and TRBJ2-3; D remains ambiguous. V was cut by 2 bases and J by 8 bases, with 14 bases left in between. The germline CDR1 and CDR2 sequences are SGHTA and FQGTGA. This CDR3 region has 14 residues. In DNA form, the CDR3 reads TGTGCCAGCAGCTTATCGCCAGCTCCGGGTACGCAGTATTTT. It yields the protein CASSLSPAPGTQYF.

This clonotype has a handful of counts. This chain links TRBV30 with TRBJ1-3; TRBD1 is a possible D gene (5 bases). The V and J ends lost 0 bases and 4 bases respectively, with 7 bases between them. The germline V gene encodes CDR1 GTSNPN and CDR2 SVGIG (reference sequence). The CDR3 has 13 residues. CDR3 amino acids: CAWSVTEGNTIYF. CDR3 DNA: TGTGCCTGGAGTGTGACAGAAGGAAACACCATATATTTT.

This clonotype was observed a handful of times. The chain combines TRBV24-1 with TRBJ2-1, with D possibly TRBD1 on 5 matching bases. Germline lookup yields CDR1 KGHDR and CDR2 SFDVKD. The ends were cut back, 3 bases at V and 8 bases at J, with 16 bases in the middle. This CDR3 comprises 15 residues. CDR3 DNA sequence: TGTGCCACCAGTGATCAATCGGTAGGGGTCGATGAGCAGTTCTTC. Its translation: CATSDQSVGVDEQFF.

The sample holds a few counts of this clonotype. The V and J genes are TRBV29-1 and TRBJ1-1; D is perhaps TRBD1 (5 bases). The CDR3 is made up of 15 amino acids. The V and J ends lost 4 bases and 0 bases respectively, with 15 bases between them. CDR1 and CDR2 from the germline V gene are SQVTM and ANQGSEA. CDR3 sequence: CSVGPGWGMNTEAFF. For the CDR3, the DNA is TGCAGCGTTGGCCCAGGGTGGGGGATGAACACTGAAGCTTTCTTT.

The chain has TRBV4-3 and TRBJ2-2, with D perhaps matching TRBD2 (5 bases). The V gene lost 0 bases and the J gene lost 6 bases, with 11 bases spanning the gap. The CDR3 extends over 15 amino acids. Per germline, CDR1 LGHNA and CDR2 YSLEER. The CDR3 reads CASSQENGVAGELFF. The CDR3 nucleotides read TGCGCCAGCAGCCAAGAGAACGGGGTAGCCGGGGAGCTGTTTTTT.

This clonotype was observed a handful of times. The chain has TRBV5-1 and TRBJ2-5, with D hard to call. The germline V and J ends were trimmed by 4 bases and 1 base, with 11 bases remaining between them. The CDR3 is made up of 14 amino acids. The germline V gene has CDR1 SGHRS and CDR2 YFSETQ. The CDR3 is CASSIPPGQETQYF. The CDR3 DNA sequence: TGCGCCAGCAGCATCCCTCCGGGCCAAGAGACCCAGTACTTC.

This clonotype was detected ten times or more. This chain uses TRBV12-3 or TRBV12-4 with TRBJ2-5; possibly TRBD2 for D (5 bases). The CDR3 extends over 13 amino acids. Trimming cost V 6 bases and J 5 bases, with 13 bases left between them. CDR3 protein: CASSSGRRETQYF. In DNA form, the CDR3 reads TGTGCCAGCAGCAGCGGACGTCGGGAGACCCAGTACTTC.

This clonotype was seen a few times. The chain employs TRBV4-3 and TRBJ2-6; 9 bases fit TRBD2. V lost 0 bases and J lost 2; bases outside the gene matches: 5. CDR3 size: 18 residues. Germline CDR1 is LGHNA and CDR2 is YSLEER. In nucleotides, the CDR3 is TGCGCCAGCAGCCAAGATTACAGCGGGGGGCCTGGGGCCAACGTCCTGACTTTC. Amino acid sequence: CASSQDYSGGPGANVLTF.

This clonotype was observed a few times. One end of the junction fails to match germline, which may point to a read error. V usage is TRBV7-6 and J usage is TRBJ2-2; perhaps TRBD2 as D (5 bases). The germline gives CDR1 SGHVS, CDR2 FNYEAQ. The CDR3 is made up of 17 amino acids. CDR3 region: CASSPTLRQSNTGELIF. CDR3 DNA sequence: TGTGCCAGCAGCCCCACGCTGAGACAATCGAACACCGGGGAGCTGATTTTT.

This sequence joins TRBV19 and TRBJ2-3; 11 bases are shared with TRBD1. Unmatched junction bases numbered 4, after V lost 4 bases and J lost 4 bases. There are 15 residues in the CDR3. CDR1 and CDR2 from the germline V gene are LNHDA and SQIVND (reference sequence). CDR3 sequence (DNA): TGTGCCAGTAGTACTGGGACAGGGGGTGCAGATACGCAGTATTTT. It yields the protein CASSTGTGGADTQYF.

This clonotype turned up a few times. This sequence joins TRBV24-1 and TRBJ2-2; the D is unclear. The V gene's germline CDR1 is KGHDR and CDR2 SFDVKD. The CDR3 is 12 amino acids. The V and J ends lost 7 bases and 1 base respectively, with 3 bases between them. The CDR3 DNA sequence: TGTGCCACCAGGAAGAACACCGGGGAGCTGTTTTTT. Protein sequence: CATRKNTGELFF.